The clone carrying this T cell receptor (beta chain) showed up just a few times. Its target is unknown. This sample stems from a study of T cells after yellow fever vaccination. About the study: Preparation of fractions with low cell numbers was performed using SMART-Seq v4 Ultra Low Input.

There are 13 residues in the CDR3. Germline V lookup: CDR1 SGHAT, CDR2 FQNNGV. V was pared by 5 bases and J by 8 bases, with 10 bases between. MiXCR, run by TCRdb on the 5' RACE reads, gives a single entry per CDR3 protein. The sample has about 340,000 distinct CDR3 sequences; under 15% are singletons. Broader study findings: Contaminating bulk clonotypes could be abundant in FACS-sorted repertoires.

This clonotype was sampled from a man younger than 35 who received the YFV17D yellow fever vaccine. The rearrangement joins TRBV11-2 to TRBJ1-6; D not resolved. Source: CD4+ T cells sorted from PBMCs, taken 15 days after the yellow fever booster vaccination. CDR3 sequence: CASSRREDSPLHF. CDR3 nucleotides: TGTGCCAGCAGCCGACGGGAGGATTCACCCCTCCACTTT.